Given below is one T cell receptor beta chain in context. Authors' processing steps: Reference gene primer amplification gave nucleated cell count estimates. The assay was immunoSEQ multiplex PCR, and TCRdb's table has in-frame clones only and misses some. The V and J calls and clone size are taken from that table; D and trimming were inferred from the DNA. The sample has about 130,000 clones; around 87% are singletons. This sample was included in a study of blood T cell repertoires in COVID-19. On the study more broadly: COVID-19 samples from acute and convalescent phases originated in the United States, Italy and Spain.

The J segment lost 6 bases and the V segment lost 7 bases, leaving 10 bases of the junction unmatched. There are 15 residues in the CDR3. Looked up from germline, CDR1 is MNHEY and CDR2 is SVGAGI. The origin of this receptor is a man in his fifties with active COVID-19. The sample comprised peripheral blood. The chain links TRBV6-5 to TRBJ2-2; TRBD2 aligns across 8 bases. The CDR3 region has the DNA TGTGCCAGCAAGAAGGAGCGGGGGTCCCCCGGGGAGCTGTTTTTT. It encodes CASKKERGSPGELFF.